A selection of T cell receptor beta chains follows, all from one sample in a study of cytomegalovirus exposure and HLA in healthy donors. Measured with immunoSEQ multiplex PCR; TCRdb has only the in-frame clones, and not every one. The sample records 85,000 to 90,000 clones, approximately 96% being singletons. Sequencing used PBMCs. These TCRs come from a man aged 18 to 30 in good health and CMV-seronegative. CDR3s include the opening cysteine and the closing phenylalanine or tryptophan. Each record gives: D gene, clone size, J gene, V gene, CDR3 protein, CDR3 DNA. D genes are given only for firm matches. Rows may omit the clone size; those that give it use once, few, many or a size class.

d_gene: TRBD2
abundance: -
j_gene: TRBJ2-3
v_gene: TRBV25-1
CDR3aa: CASSDPASGDYTDTQYF
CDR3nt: TGTGCCAGCAGTGATCCGGCTAGCGGGGATTACACAGATACGCAGTATTTT

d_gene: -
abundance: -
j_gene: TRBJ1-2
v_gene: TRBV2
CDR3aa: CASSGGNYGYTF
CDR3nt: TGTGCCAGCAGTGGGGGCAACTATGGCTACACCTTC

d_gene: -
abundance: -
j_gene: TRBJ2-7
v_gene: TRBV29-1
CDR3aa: CSVSFQVPSYEQYF
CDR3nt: TGCAGCGTTAGTTTTCAGGTACCGTCCTACGAGCAGTACTTC

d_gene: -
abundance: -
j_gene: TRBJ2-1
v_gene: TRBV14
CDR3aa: CASSQDWGVVDEQFF
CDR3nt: TGTGCCAGCAGCCAAGATTGGGGGGTGGTGGATGAGCAGTTCTTC

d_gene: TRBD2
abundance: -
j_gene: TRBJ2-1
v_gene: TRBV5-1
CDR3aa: CASSLETGLVIDEQFF
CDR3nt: TGCGCCAGCAGCCTTGAGACGGGACTAGTTATCGATGAGCAGTTCTTC

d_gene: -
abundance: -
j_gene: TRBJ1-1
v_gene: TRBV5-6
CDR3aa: CASSLSGVNTEAFF
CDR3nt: TGTGCCAGCAGCTTGTCAGGGGTGAACACTGAAGCTTTCTTT

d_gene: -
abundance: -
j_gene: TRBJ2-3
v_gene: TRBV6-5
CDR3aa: CASSYSLADTQYF
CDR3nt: TGTGCCAGCAGTTACTCTCTAGCAGATACGCAGTATTTT

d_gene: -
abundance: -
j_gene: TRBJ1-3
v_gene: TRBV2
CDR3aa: CASSDSTVTAIYF
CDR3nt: TGTGCCAGCAGTGACTCGACGGTCACAGCCATATATTTT

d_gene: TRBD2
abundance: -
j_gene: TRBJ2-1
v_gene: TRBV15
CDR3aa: CATSRNQREEDEQFF
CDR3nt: TGTGCCACCAGCAGAAACCAGCGGGAGGAAGACGAGCAGTTCTTC

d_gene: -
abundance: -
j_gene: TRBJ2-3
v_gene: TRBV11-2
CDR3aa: CASSLDGQQGTQYF
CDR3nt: TGTGCCAGCAGCTTAGATGGGCAGCAGGGTACGCAGTATTTT

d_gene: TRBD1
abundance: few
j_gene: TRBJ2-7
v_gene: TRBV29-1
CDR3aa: CSVDIVQGSSYEQYF
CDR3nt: TGCAGCGTTGATATTGTACAGGGGAGCTCCTACGAGCAGTACTTC

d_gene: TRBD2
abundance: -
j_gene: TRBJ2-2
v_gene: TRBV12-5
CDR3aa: CASGLLAGVGTGELFF
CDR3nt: TGTGCTAGTGGTTTGTTAGCGGGAGTTGGCACCGGGGAGCTGTTTTTT

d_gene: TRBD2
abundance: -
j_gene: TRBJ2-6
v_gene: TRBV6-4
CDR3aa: CASSDSGEGPSGANVLTF
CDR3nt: TGTGCCAGCAGTGACTCCGGGGAGGGGCCCTCTGGGGCCAACGTCCTGACTTTC

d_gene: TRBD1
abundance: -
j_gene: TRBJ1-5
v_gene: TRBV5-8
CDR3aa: CASSLAGRGLDQPQHF
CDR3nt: TGTGCCAGCAGCTTGGCCGGGAGGGGGCTTGATCAGCCCCAGCATTTT

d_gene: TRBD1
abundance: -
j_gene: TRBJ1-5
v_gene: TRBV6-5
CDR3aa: CASGTGGGNQPQHF
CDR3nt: TGTGCCAGCGGGACAGGAGGAGGGAATCAGCCCCAGCATTTT

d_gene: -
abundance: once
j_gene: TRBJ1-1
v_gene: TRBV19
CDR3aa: CASSAPWQALNTEAFF
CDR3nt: TGTGCCAGTAGTGCCCCCTGGCAGGCACTGAACACTGAAGCTTTCTTT

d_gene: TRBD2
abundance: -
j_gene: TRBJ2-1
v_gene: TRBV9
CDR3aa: CASSPSSGRTIRGSYNEQFF
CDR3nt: TGTGCCAGCAGCCCTTCTAGCGGGAGAACGATAAGGGGCTCCTACAATGAGCAGTTCTTC

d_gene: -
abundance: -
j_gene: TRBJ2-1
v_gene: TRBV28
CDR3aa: CASSLLAGLGGLNEQFF
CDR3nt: TGTGCCAGCAGTTTATTAGCAGGACTAGGGGGTCTCAATGAGCAGTTCTTC

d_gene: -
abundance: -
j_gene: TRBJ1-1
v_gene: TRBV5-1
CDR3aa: CATRKDSLNTEAFF
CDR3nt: TGCGCCACCAGAAAAGACAGTTTGAACACTGAAGCTTTCTTT

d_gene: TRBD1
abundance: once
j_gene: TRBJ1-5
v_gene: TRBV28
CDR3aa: CASRPWDSLGRNQPQHF
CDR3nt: TGTGCCAGCAGACCCTGGGACAGCCTGGGACGCAATCAGCCCCAGCATTTT

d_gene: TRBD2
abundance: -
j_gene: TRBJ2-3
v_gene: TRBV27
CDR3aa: CASSLVAGGTDTQYF
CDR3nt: TGTGCCAGCAGTTTGGTAGCGGGTGGCACAGATACGCAGTATTTT

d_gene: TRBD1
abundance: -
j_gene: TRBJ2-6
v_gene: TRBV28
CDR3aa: CASSSSGTGLSGANVLTF
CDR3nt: TGTGCCAGCAGTTCCTCCGGGACAGGGCTCTCTGGGGCCAACGTCCTGACTTTC

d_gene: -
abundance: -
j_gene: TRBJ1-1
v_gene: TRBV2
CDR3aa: CASSPMGGGRAFF
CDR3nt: TGTGCCAGCAGTCCTATGGGGGGAGGACGAGCTTTCTTT

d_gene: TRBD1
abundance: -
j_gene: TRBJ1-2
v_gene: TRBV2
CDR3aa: CASSARTGPLANYGYTF
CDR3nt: TGTGCCAGCAGTGCCCGGACAGGCCCGCTAGCTAACTATGGCTACACCTTC

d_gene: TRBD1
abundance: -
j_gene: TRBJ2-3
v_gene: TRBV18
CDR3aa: CASSPGTAGTDTQYF
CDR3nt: TGTGCCAGCTCACCAGGGACAGCCGGCACAGATACGCAGTATTTT

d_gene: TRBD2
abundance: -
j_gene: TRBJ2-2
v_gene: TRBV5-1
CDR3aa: CASSWGLAGDTGELFF
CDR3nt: TGCGCCAGCAGCTGGGGACTAGCAGGGGACACCGGGGAGCTGTTTTTT

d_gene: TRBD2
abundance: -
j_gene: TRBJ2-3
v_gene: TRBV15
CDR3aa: CATSILSGAGTDTQYF
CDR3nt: TGTGCCACCAGCATTCTAAGCGGGGCAGGCACAGATACGCAGTATTTT

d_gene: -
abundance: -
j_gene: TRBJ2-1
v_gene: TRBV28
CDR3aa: CASSFLAAEQFF
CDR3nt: TGTGCCAGCAGTTTCTTAGCTGCTGAGCAGTTCTTC

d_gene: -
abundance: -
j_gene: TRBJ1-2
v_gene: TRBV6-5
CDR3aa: CASSYSRWNYGYTF
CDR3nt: TGTGCCAGCAGTTACTCGCGATGGAACTATGGCTACACCTTC

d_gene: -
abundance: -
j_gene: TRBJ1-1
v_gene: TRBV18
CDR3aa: CASSVSVNTEAFF
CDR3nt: TGTGCCAGCTCAGTAAGCGTGAACACTGAAGCTTTCTTT